The clone carrying this TCR beta chain has only a few counts. These data are taken from a study of response to subunit inactivated influenza vaccine. TCRdb reanalysed the RT-PCR reads using MiXCR and keeps one entry per CDR3 protein. In the table there are about 500,000 distinct CDR3 sequences, roughly 13% of which are singletons. The CDR3 totals 14 residues. Per the germline V gene, CDR1 is SGHRS and CDR2 is YFSETQ. V lost 4 bases and J lost 5; bases outside the gene matches: 8. The sample in question was PBMCs from blood, obtained 45 days after vaccination. The chain employs TRBV5-1 and TRBJ2-5; TRBD2 matches 7 bases. This receptor was identified in a man in his forties or fifties who received an inactivated influenza vaccine. The CDR3 loop is CASSDGGVTETQYF. The CDR3 nucleotides read TGCGCCAGCAGCGATGGGGGGGTCACTGAGACCCAGTACTTC.